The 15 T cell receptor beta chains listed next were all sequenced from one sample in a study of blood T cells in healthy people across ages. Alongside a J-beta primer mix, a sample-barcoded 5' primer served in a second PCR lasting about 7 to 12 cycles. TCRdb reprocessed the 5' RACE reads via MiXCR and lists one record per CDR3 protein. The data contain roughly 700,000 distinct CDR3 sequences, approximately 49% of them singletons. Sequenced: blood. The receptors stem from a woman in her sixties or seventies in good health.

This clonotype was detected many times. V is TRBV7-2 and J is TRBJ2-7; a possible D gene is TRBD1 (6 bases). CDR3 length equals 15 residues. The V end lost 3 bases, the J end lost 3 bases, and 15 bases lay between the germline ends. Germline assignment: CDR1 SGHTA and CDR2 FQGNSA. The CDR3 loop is CASSFGRGKIYEQYF. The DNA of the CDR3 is TGTGCCAGCAGCTTCGGCAGGGGAAAGATCTACGAGCAGTACTTC.

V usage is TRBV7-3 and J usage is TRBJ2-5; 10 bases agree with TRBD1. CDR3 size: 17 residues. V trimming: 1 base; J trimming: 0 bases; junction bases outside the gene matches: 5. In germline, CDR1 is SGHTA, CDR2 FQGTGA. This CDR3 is CASSLKRTGGHQETQYF. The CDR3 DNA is TGTGCCAGCAGCTTAAAGAGGACAGGGGGACACCAAGAGACCCAGTACTTC.

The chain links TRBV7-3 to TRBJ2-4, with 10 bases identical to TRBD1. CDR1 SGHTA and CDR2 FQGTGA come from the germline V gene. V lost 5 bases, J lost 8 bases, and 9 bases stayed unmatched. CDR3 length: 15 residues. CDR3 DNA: TGTGCCAGCAGCCCCCAGACAGGGGGCTTGGACATTCAGTACTTC. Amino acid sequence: CASSPQTGGLDIQYF.

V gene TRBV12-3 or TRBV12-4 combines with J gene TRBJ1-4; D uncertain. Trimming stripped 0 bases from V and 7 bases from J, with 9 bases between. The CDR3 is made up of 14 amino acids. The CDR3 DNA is TGTGCCAGCAGTTTAGCCAGGATCGGTGAAAAACTGTTTTTT. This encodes CASSLARIGEKLFF.

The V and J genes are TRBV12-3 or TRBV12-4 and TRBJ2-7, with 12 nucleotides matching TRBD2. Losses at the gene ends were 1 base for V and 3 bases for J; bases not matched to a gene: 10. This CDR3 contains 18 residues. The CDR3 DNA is TGTGCCAGCAGTTTAGTGTCTAGCGGGAGGGCTTGGGGCTACGAGCAGTACTTC. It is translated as CASSLVSSGRAWGYEQYF.

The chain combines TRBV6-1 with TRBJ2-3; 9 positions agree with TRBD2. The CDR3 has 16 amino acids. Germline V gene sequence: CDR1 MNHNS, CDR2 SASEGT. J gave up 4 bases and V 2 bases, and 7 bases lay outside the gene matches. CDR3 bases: TGTGCCAGCAGTGAATGGCGGGAGGGCCTCGCAGATACGCAGTATTTT. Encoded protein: CASSEWREGLADTQYF.

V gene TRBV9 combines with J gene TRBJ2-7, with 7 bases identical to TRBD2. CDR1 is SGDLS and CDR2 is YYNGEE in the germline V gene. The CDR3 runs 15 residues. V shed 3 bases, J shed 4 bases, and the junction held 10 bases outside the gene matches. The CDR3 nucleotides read TGTGCCAGCAGCGCTGACGGGACTACTTTTTACGAGCAGTACTTC. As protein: CASSADGTTFYEQYF.

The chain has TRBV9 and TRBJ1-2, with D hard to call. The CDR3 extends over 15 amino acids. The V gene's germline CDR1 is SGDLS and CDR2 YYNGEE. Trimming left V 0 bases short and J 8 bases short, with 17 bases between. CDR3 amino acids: CASSVATGTGRGYTF. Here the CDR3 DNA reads TGTGCCAGCAGCGTAGCTACTGGTACCGGTAGGGGCTACACCTTC.

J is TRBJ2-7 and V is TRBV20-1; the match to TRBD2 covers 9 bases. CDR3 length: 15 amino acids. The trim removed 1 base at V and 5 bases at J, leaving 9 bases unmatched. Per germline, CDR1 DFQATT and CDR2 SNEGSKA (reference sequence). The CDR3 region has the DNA TGCAGTGCTAGAGGCCGCGGGAGGGCCAGCGACGAGCAGTACTTC. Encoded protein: CSARGRGRASDEQYF.

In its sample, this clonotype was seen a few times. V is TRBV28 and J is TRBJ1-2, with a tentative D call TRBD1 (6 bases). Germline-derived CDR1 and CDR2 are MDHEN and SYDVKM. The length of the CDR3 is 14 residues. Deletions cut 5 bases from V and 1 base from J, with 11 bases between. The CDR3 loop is CASSIQGINYGYTF. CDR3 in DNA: TGTGCCAGCAGTATCCAGGGGATTAACTATGGCTACACCTTC.

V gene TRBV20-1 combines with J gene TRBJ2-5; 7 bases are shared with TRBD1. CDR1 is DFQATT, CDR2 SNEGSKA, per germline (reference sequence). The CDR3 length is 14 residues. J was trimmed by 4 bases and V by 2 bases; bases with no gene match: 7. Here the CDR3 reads CSARSRQGLETQYF. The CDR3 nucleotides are TGCAGTGCTAGAAGCAGACAGGGCTTAGAGACCCAGTACTTC.

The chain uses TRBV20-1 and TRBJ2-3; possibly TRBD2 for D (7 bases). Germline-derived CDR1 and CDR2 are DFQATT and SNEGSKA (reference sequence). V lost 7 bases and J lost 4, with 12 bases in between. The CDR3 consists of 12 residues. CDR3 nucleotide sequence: TGCAGTGGAGAAGGGGGGGCAGATACGCAGTATTTT. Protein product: CSGEGGADTQYF.

CDR3 sequence (DNA): TGCGCCAGCAGCTCACAGGGGGCATCGGGCAATGAGCAGTTCTTC. Translated, it gives CASSSQGASGNEQFF. V gene TRBV5-1 combines with J gene TRBJ2-1; 9 positions match TRBD1. Germline V gene lookup returns CDR1 SGHRS and CDR2 YFSETQ. J lost 6 bases, V lost 3 bases, and 7 bases had no gene match. There are 15 residues in the CDR3. The complete variable domain, with remaining parts taken from reference TRBV5-1 and TRBJ2-1, reads KAGVTQTPRYLIKTRGQQVTLSCSPISGHRSVSWYQQTPGQGLQFLFEYFSETQRNKGNFPGRFSGRQFSNSRSEMNVSTLELGDSALYLCASSSQGASGNEQFFGPGTRLTVL.

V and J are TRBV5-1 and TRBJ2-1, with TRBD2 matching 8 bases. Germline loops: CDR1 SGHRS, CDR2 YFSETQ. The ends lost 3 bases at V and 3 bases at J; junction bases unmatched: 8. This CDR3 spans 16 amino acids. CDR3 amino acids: CASSSRTSRNYNEQFF. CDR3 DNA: TGCGCCAGCAGCTCACGGACTAGCAGGAACTACAATGAGCAGTTCTTC.

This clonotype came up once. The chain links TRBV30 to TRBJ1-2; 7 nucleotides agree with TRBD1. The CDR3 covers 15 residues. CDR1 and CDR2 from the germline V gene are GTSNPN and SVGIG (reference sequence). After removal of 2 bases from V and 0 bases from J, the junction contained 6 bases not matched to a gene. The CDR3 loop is CAWSRGRRANYGYTF. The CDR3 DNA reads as TGTGCCTGGAGTAGGGGGCGGCGAGCTAACTATGGCTACACCTTC.